The rows below give T cell receptor beta chains drawn from one sample of a study of blood T cell repertoires in COVID-19. Some clones are missing from TCRdb's copy, which holds only in-frame ones; the method was immunoSEQ multiplex PCR. The data show about 350,000 clones, approximately 89% seen once. Source material: PBMCs or T cells enriched from blood (not recorded which). Receptors were obtained from a woman aged 25-40 years who had recovered from COVID-19. CDR3s include the opening cysteine and the closing phenylalanine or tryptophan. The order of the fields is J gene, clone size, D gene, V gene, CDR3 protein, CDR3 DNA. The D gene is left open where the match is weak. Not all rows give a size; the values are once, few, many and, for expanded clones, a class.

TRBJ1-2 | once | - | TRBV27 | CASAAQNYGYTF | TGTGCCAGCGCGGCGCAGAACTATGGCTACACCTTC
TRBJ1-1 | few | - | TRBV29-1 | CSVTGQAVNTEAFF | TGCAGCGTCACAGGGCAAGCGGTGAACACTGAAGCTTTCTTT
TRBJ1-5 | - | TRBD1 | TRBV24-1 | CATSPGTGIDQPQHF | TGTGCCACCAGTCCCGGGACAGGGATTGATCAGCCCCAGCATTTT
TRBJ2-1 | - | TRBD2 | TRBV4-1 | CASSPGTSGNNEQFF | TGCGCCAGCAGCCCTGGGACTAGCGGAAACAATGAGCAGTTCTTC
TRBJ1-1 | - | TRBD1 | TRBV5-1 | CASSGTGSDAFF | TGCGCCAGCAGCGGGACAGGGAGTGATGCTTTCTTT
TRBJ2-5 | - | - | TRBV5-5 | CASSLPGQETQYF | TGTGCCAGCAGCTTGCCGGGACAAGAGACCCAGTACTTC
TRBJ1-4 | few | TRBD1 | TRBV28 | CASSSPGTGTNEKLFF | TGTGCCAGCAGTTCCCCCGGGACAGGGACTAATGAAAAACTGTTTTTT
TRBJ2-3 | - | TRBD2 | TRBV6-4 | CASSPGGRSTDTQYF | TGTGCCAGCAGCCCGGGGGGGCGGAGCACAGATACGCAGTATTTT
TRBJ1-1 | - | - | TRBV14 | CASSQVPPPSGNTEAFF | TGTGCCAGCAGCCAAGTTCCCCCCCCCAGCGGGAACACTGAAGCTTTCTTT
TRBJ1-2 | once | TRBD1 | TRBV19 | CASSTTRTGGYGYTF | TGTGCCAGTAGTACGACCCGGACAGGGGGCTATGGCTACACCTTC
TRBJ1-2 | - | TRBD1 | TRBV6-2/TRBV6-3 | CASSLDRGLGYTF | TGTGCCAGCAGCCTGGACAGGGGGCTCGGCTACACCTTC
TRBJ2-5 | - | TRBD2 | TRBV7-8 | CASSRAGGSETQYF | TGTGCCAGCAGCCGAGCGGGGGGGTCCGAGACCCAGTACTTC
TRBJ1-5 | - | - | TRBV24-1 | CATRAGGINQPQHF | TGTGCCACCAGGGCGGGGGGCATTAATCAGCCCCAGCATTTT
TRBJ2-2 | - | TRBD2 | TRBV5-6 | CASSFPAEAGGSTGELFF | TGTGCCAGCAGCTTCCCCGCGGAGGCGGGGGGGTCGACCGGGGAGCTGTTTTTT
TRBJ2-1 | - | - | TRBV5-4 | CASSPTGIEGDEQFF | TGTGCCAGCAGCCCTACAGGGATAGAAGGGGATGAGCAGTTCTTC
TRBJ2-5 | once | TRBD1 | TRBV7-2 | CASSQTPQGLQTQYF | TGTGCCAGCAGCCAGACCCCACAGGGGCTGCAGACCCAGTACTTC
TRBJ2-3 | - | TRBD2 | TRBV25-1 | CASSEYWTSGVTDTQYF | TGTGCCAGCAGTGAATATTGGACTAGCGGGGTGACAGATACGCAGTATTTT
TRBJ1-1 | few | - | TRBV5-1 | CASSPIQGYHTEAFF | TGCGCCAGCAGCCCCATTCAGGGGTACCACACTGAAGCTTTCTTT
TRBJ1-5 | - | - | TRBV2 | CASSEETGINQPQHF | TGTGCCAGCAGTGAGGAGACAGGCATCAATCAGCCCCAGCATTTT
TRBJ1-1 | - | - | TRBV6-6 | CAIGTLDTEAFF | TGTGCCATTGGGACATTAGACACTGAAGCTTTCTTT
TRBJ1-3 | - | - | TRBV4-1 | CASSQVAEASYRDSGRNTIYF | TGCGCCAGCAGCCAAGTAGCGGAGGCGAGTTACAGGGATAGCGGGAGAAACACCATATATTTT
TRBJ2-5 | once | - | TRBV5-4 | CASSPLGVRGGETQYF | TGTGCCAGCAGCCCCCTTGGGGTCAGGGGAGGGGAGACCCAGTACTTC
TRBJ1-2 | - | - | TRBV28 | CASSFSGLGYTF | TGTGCCAGCAGTTTTTCGGGACTTGGCTACACCTTC
TRBJ1-2 | - | - | TRBV6-5 | CASSYGSGGLVYGYTF | TGTGCCAGCAGTTACGGTTCCGGGGGGCTCGTCTATGGCTACACCTTC
TRBJ1-2 | - | TRBD1 | TRBV3-1/TRBV3-2 | CASSQPGGGHGYTF | TGTGCCAGCAGCCAACCAGGGGGAGGTCATGGCTACACCTTC
TRBJ2-7 | few | TRBD1 | TRBV30 | CAWSLGGTGHEQYF | TGTGCCTGGAGCCTAGGAGGGACAGGGCACGAGCAGTACTTC
TRBJ1-4 | once | - | TRBV7-9 | CASSHIGRDKRIF | TGTGCCAGCAGCCACATAGGCCGGGACAAGAGGATTTTT
TRBJ1-5 | - | - | TRBV7-8 | CASSPTTTPNQPQHF | TGTGCCAGCAGCCCTACTACAACGCCGAATCAGCCCCAGCATTTT
TRBJ2-1 | - | - | TRBV5-1 | CASSPRQAGNNEQFF | TGCGCCAGCAGCCCCAGGCAGGCCGGAAACAATGAGCAGTTCTTC
TRBJ1-2 | - | - | TRBV4-3 | CASSQAYRTDSYGYTF | TGCGCCAGCAGCCAAGCCTATAGGACAGACTCCTATGGCTACACCTTC
TRBJ1-2 | - | - | TRBV11-2 | CASSLGQGSDYGYTF | TGTGCCAGCAGCTTAGGTCAGGGCTCCGACTATGGCTACACCTTC